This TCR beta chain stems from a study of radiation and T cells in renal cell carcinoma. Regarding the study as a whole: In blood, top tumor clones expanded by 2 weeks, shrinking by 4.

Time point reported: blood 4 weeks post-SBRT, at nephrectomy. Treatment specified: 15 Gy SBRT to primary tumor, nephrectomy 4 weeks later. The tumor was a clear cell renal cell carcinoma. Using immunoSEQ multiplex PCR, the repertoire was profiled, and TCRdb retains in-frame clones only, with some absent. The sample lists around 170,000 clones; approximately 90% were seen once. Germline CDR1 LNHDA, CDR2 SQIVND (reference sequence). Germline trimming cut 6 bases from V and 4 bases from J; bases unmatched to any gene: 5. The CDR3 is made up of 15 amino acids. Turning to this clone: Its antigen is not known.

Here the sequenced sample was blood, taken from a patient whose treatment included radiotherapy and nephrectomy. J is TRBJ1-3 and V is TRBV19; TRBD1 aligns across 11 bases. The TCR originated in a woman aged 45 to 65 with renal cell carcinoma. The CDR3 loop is CASRTDRGLGNTIYF. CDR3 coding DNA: TGTGCCAGTAGGACGGACAGGGGGCTCGGAAACACCATATATTTT.